This TCR beta chain was documented in a study of cytomegalovirus exposure and HLA in healthy donors. The wider study: The 120 validation repertoires were produced on the same platform as the 700 or so repertoires of the first cohort. This was reported in a later analysis. Study findings and constraints: In the 130 or so validation repertoires, just under 95% of cluster scores exceeded 0, per a later analysis. Three chains tied to CMV proved CMV antigen-specific in vitro. Altogether, 150 or so TCR beta chains were recorded as cytomegalovirus-associated.

Only in-frame clones appear in the TCRdb table, and some are missing; sequencing was by immunoSEQ multiplex PCR. Here the sample spans 150,000 to 250,000 clones, roughly 81% being singletons. Remarks on this clone: No antigen is known for it.

The TCR originated in a woman in her 30s in good health and CMV-seronegative. Sample: PBMCs.

CDR3: CASSSRRGAGQPQHF. For the CDR3, the DNA is TGTGCCAGCAGTTCCCGCCGTGGGGCAGGTCAGCCCCAGCATTTT. The V and J genes are TRBV7-8 and TRBJ1-5; a possible D gene is TRBD1 (5 bases). The germline CDR1 and CDR2 sequences are SGHVS and FQNEAQ. The CDR3 is made up of 15 amino acids. The ends were cut back, 6 bases at V and 6 bases at J, with 18 bases in the middle.